Listed here is a single T cell receptor (beta chain). This CDR3 is also generated by other DNA sequences in the sample. TCRdb's copy holds only in-frame clones and misses some; the assay was immunoSEQ multiplex PCR. The table includes more than 300,000 clones, 86% detected once. Germline V lookup: CDR1 MNHEY, CDR2 SMNVEV (reference sequence). Trimming left V 5 bases short and J 4 bases short, with 11 bases between. The CDR3 totals 13 residues. This entry comes from a study of cytomegalovirus exposure and HLA in healthy donors. Material: PBMCs. The clonotype comes from a woman under 30 in good health and CMV-seronegative. The rearrangement uses TRBV27 and TRBJ2-5; a possible D gene is TRBD2 (7 bases). The CDR3 sequence: CASSPRGGETQYF. The CDR3 nucleotides are TGTGCCAGCAGTCCGAGGGGGGGAGAGACCCAGTACTTC.